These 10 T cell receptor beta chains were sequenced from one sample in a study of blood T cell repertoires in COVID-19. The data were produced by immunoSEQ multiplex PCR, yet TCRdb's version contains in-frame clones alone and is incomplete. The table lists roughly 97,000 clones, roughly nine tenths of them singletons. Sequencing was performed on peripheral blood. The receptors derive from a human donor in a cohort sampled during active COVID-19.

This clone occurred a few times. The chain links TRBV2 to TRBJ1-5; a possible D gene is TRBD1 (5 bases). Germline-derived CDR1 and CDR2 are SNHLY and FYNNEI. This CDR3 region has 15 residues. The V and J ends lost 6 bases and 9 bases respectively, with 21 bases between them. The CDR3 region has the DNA TGTGCCAGCAGCCTGGAGGGGACCCTGACCCGGCCCCAGCATTTT. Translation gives CASSLEGTLTRPQHF. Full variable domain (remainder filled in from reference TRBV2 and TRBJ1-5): EPEVTQTPSHQVTQMGQEVILRCVPISNHLYFYWYRQILGQKVEFLVSFYNNEISEKSEIFDDQFSVERPDGSNFTLKIRSTKLEDSAMYFCASSLEGTLTRPQHFGDGTRLSIL.

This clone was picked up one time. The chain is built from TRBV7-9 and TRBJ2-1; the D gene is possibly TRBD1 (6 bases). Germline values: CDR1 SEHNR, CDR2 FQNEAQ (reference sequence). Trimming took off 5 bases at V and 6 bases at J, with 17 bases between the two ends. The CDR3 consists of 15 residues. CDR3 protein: CASSDPGVTINEQFF. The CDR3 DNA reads TGTGCCAGCAGCGACCCAGGGGTCACGATCAATGAGCAGTTCTTC.

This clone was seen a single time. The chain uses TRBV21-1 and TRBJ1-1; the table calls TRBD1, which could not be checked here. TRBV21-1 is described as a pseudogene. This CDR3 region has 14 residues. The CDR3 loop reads CASSKDRVGTEAFF. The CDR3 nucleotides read TGTGCCAGCAGCAAGGACAGGGTAGGGACTGAAGCTTTCTTT.

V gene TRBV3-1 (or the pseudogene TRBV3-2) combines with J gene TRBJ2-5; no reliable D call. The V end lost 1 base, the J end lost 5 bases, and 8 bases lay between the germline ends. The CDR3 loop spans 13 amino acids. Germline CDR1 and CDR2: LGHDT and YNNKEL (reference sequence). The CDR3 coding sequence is TGTGCCAGCAGCCAAGGGGCCCAGGAGACCCAGTACTTC. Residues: CASSQGAQETQYF.

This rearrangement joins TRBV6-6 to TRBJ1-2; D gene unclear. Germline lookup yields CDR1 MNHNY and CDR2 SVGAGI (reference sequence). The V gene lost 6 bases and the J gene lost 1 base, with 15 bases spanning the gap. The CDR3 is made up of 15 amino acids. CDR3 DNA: TGTGCCAGCAGACACTCCGACACTTTTAACTATGGCTACACCTTC. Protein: CASRHSDTFNYGYTF.

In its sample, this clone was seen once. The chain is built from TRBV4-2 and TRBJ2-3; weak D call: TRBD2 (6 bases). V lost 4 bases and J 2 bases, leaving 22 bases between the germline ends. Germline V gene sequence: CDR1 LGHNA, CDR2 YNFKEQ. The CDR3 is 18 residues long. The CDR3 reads CASSRDSEGVSYTDTQYF. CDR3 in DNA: TGTGCCAGCAGCCGCGATTCGGAGGGTGTGTCCTACACAGATACGCAGTATTTT.

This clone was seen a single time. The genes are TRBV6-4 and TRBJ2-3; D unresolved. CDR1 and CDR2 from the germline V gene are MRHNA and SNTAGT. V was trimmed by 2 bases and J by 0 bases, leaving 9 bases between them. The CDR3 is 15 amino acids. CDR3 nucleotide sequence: TGTGCCAGCAGTGACACAGCCGGTAGCACAGATACGCAGTATTTT. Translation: CASSDTAGSTDTQYF.

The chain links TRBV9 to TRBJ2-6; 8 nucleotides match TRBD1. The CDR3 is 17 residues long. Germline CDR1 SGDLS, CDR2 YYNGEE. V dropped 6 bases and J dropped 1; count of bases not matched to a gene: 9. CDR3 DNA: TGTGCCAGCACCCCCACAGGGGGGAGTTCTGGGGCCAACGTCCTGACTTTC. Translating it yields CASTPTGGSSGANVLTF. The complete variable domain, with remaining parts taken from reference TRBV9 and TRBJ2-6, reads DSGVTQTPKHLITATGQRVTLRCSPRSGDLSVYWYQQSLDQGLQFLIQYYNGEERAKGNILERFSAQQFPDLHSELNLSSLELGDSALYFCASTPTGGSSGANVLTFGAGSRLTVL.

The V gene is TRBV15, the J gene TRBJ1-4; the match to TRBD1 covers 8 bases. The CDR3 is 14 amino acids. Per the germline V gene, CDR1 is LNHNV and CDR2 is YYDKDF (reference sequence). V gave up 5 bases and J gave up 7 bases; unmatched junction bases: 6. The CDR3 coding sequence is TGTGCCACCAGCGCGGACAGGGTGGGTGAAAAACTGTTTTTT. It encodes CATSADRVGEKLFF.

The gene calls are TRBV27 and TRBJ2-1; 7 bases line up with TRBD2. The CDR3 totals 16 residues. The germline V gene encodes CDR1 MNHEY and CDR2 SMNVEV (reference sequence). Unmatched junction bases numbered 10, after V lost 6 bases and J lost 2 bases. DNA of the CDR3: TGTGCCAGCAGAACTTCGGGGCTAGCGGCCTACAATGAGCAGTTCTTC. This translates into CASRTSGLAAYNEQFF.